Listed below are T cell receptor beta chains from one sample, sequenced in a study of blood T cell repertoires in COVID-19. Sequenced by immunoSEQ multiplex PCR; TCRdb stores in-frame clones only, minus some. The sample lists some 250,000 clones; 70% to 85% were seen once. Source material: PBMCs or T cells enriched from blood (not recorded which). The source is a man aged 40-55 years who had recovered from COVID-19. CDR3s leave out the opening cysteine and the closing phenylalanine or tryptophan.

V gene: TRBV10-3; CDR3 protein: AIRPGATFTEAF
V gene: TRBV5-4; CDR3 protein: ASSFQGTYGYT
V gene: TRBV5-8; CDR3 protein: ASSLLAGGYEQY
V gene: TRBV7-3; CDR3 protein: ASSALAGGRNEQF
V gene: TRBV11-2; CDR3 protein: ASSYRVTEAF
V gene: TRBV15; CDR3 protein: ATNLGGDNIQY
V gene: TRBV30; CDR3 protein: AWSVRRGQGNGYT
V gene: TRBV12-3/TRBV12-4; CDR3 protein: ASSLAGDYEQY
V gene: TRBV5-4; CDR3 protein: ASSHSLSGGQETQY
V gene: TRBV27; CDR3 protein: ASSLGGAVFSEAF
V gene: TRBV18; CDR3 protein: ASSPTPGLEGHGYT
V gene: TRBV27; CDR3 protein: ASSLSQVRNTEAF
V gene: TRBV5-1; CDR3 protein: ASSPSSENIQY
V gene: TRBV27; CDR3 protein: ASSPWTGIAF
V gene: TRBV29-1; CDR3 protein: SVLQETQY
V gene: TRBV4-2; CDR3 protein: ASSRGGTGGLEGYSPLH
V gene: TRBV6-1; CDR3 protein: ASSEGTTNEKLF
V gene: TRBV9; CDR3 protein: ASSGPTGEAF
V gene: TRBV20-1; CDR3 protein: SALEVF
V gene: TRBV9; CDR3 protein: ASSVSAGGTDTQY
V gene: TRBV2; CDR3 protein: ASRARESQETQY
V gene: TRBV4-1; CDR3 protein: ASSSPGGSSYNEQF
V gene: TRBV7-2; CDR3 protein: ASKPSGFIDTQY
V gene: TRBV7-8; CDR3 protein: ASSTFTGNTIY
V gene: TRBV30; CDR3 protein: AWSVPDRGPYEQY
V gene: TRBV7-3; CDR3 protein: ASSNNGQGRAF
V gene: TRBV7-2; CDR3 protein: ASSPRLAGGGEQY
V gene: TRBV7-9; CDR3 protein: ASSLRRTVPSAGANVLT
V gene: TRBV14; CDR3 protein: ASSQDLGSGALGYT
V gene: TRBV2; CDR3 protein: ASSGQGTGNTIY
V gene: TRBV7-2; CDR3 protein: ASSTGQKNQPQH
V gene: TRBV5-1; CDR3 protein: ASSFAGGAEYTEAF
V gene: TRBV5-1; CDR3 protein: ASSLLGFDGYT
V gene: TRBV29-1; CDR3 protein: SASGGEGSYEQY
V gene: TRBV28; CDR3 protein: ASSPSDRSGDIQY
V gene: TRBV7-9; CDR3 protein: ASSLARASTDTQY
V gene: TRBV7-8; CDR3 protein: ASSPSLDRRYTEAF
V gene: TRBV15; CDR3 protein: ATGRGGNQPQH